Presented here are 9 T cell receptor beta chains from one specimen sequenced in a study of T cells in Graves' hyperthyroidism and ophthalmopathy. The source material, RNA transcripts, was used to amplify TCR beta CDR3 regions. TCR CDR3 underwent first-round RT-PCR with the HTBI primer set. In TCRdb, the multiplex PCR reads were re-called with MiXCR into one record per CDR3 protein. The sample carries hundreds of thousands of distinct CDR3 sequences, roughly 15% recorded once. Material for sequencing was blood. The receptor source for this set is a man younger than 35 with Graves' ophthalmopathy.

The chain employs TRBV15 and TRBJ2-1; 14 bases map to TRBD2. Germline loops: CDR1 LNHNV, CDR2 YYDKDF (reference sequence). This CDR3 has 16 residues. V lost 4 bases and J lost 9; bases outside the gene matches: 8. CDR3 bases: TGTGCCACCAGCAACGGACTAGCGGGAGGTAGGGGTGAGCAGTTCTTC. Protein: CATSNGLAGGRGEQFF.

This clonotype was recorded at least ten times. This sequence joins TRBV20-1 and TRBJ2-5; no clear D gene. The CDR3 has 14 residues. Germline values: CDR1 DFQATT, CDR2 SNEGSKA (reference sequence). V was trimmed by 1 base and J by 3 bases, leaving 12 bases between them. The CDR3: CSARVALMEETQYF. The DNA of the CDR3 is TGCAGTGCTAGAGTGGCTCTGATGGAAGAGACCCAGTACTTC.

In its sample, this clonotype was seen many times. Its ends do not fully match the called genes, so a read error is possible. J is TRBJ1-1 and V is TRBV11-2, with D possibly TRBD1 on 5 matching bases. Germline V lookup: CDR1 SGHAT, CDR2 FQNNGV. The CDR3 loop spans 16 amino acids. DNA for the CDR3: TGTACCAGCAGCTTAGGCGGGGCCGGGGGGAACACTGAAGCTTTCTTT. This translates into CTSSLGGAGGNTEAFF.

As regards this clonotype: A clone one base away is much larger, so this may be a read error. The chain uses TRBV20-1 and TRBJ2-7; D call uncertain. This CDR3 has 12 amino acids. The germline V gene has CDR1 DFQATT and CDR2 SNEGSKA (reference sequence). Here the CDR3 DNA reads TGCAGTGCTCCTCTGGGCGGCTACAAGCAGTACTTC. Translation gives CSAPLGGYKQYF.

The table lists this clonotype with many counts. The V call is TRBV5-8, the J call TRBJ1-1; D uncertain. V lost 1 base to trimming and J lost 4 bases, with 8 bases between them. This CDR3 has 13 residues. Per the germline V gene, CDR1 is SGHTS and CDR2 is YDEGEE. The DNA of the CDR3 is TGTGCCAGCAGCTTGATCGGGAGCACTGAAGCTTTCTTT. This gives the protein CASSLIGSTEAFF. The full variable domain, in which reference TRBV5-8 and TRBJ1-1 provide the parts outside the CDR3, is EAGVTQSPTHLIKTRGQQATLRCSPISGHTSVYWYQQALGLGLQFLLWYDEGEERNRGNFPPRFSGRQFPNYSSELNVNALELEDSALYLCASSLIGSTEAFFGQGTRLTVV.

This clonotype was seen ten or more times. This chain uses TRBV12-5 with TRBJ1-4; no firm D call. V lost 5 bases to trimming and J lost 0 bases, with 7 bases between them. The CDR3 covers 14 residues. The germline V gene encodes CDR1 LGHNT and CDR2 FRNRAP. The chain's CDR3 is CASGKDATNEKLFF. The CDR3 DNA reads TGTGCTAGTGGTAAAGATGCAACTAATGAAAAACTGTTTTTT. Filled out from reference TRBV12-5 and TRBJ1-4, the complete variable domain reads DARVTQTPRHKVTEMGQEVTMRCQPILGHNTVFWYRQTMMQGLELLAYFRNRAPLDDSGMPKDRFSAEMPDATLATLKIQPSEPRDSAVYFCASGKDATNEKLFFGSGTQLSVL.

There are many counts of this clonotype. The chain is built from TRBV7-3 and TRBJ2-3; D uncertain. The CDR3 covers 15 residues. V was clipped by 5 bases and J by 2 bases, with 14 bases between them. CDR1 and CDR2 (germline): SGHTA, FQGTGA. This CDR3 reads CASSPTNKPTDTQYF. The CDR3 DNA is TGTGCCAGCAGCCCCACGAATAAGCCCACAGATACGCAGTATTTT.

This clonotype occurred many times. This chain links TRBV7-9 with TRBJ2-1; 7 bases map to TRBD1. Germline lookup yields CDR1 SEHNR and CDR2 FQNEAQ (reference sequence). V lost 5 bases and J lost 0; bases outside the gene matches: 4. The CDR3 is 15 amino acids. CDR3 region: CASSIGQDSYNEQFF. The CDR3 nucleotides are TGTGCCAGCAGCATCGGACAGGACTCCTACAATGAGCAGTTCTTC.

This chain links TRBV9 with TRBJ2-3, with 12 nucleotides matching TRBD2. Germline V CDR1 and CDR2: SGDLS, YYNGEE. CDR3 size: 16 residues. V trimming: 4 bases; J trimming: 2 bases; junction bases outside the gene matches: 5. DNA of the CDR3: TGTGCCAGCAGCCAGACTAGCGGGGGTCCCACAGATACGCAGTATTTT. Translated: CASSQTSGGPTDTQYF.